This T cell receptor (beta chain) was found in a study of shared clonotypes between healthy human individuals. With respect to this clone: Its antigen is not identified.

Study-level results: Across a handful of donors, naive CD4 shared about 5%, naive CD8 more than 3%, memory CD4 roughly 2.4%, memory CD8 0.4% to 0.5%. Non-shared clonotypes showed lower generation probabilities than clonotypes common to all four donors.

When replicate PCRs were run on sorted subsets, they used 200 ng DNA, approximately 27,000 T cell genomes. Measured with immunoSEQ multiplex PCR; TCRdb has only the in-frame clones, and not every one. In the table there are about 2.5 million clones, about 90% of which are singletons. In the CD4+ fraction, cells were divided into CD45RA+ naive and CD45RA-negative memory subsets. The germline V and J ends were trimmed by 4 bases and 5 bases, with 16 bases remaining between them. Germline CDR1 is SGHRS and CDR2 is YFSETQ. The CDR3 extends over 14 amino acids. Sequenced material: naive CD4+ T cells from PBMCs. Subset in this sample: CD45RA+ positively selected. The source of this sequence is a man aged 18 to 30 in good health. Some clones in this sample may be carry-over from other donors' samples. J is TRBJ2-7 and V is TRBV5-1; D might be TRBD1 (6 bases). The CDR3 DNA sequence: TGCGCCAGCAGCCTAGGACAGAGTTACAACGAGCAGTACTTC. This gives the protein CASSLGQSYNEQYF.